One and the same sample provided the 9 T cell receptor beta chains below, sequenced in a study of regulatory T cells in long-lasting Graves disease. Through Arm-PCR of CDR3 regions and iRepertoire HTBI primers, TCR beta libraries were built. Using its own MiXCR run on the multiplex PCR reads, TCRdb lists one record per CDR3 protein. The profile covers 400,000 to 450,000 distinct CDR3 sequences, with less than 25% appearing a single time and roughly a quarter taken by the ten largest. Time point in this sample: persistent/refractory GD, antithyroid drugs over 5 years with positive TRAb. From RNA extracted from PBMCs, the TCR library was made. The material sequenced was peripheral blood mononuclear cells (PBMCs), taken when the disease was refractory, from a patient treated with antithyroid drugs. Every receptor here comes from a female donor with Graves disease.

Many counts were recorded for this clonotype. V gene TRBV7-8 combines with J gene TRBJ2-7; TRBD2 matches at 9 bases. The ends lost 1 base at V and 2 bases at J; junction bases unmatched: 12. CDR1 SGHVS and CDR2 FQNEAQ come from the germline V gene. The CDR3 has 18 amino acids. The CDR3 protein is CASSLGASGEDSPYEQYF. The DNA for the CDR3 is TGTGCCAGCAGCTTAGGGGCTAGCGGGGAGGATAGTCCCTACGAGCAGTACTTC.

The J gene is TRBJ2-5, the V gene TRBV10-2; D is tentatively TRBD1 or TRBD2 (5 bases each). Trimming removed 11 bases at V and 4 bases at J, with 17 bases between. The CDR3 is 13 residues long. The V gene's germline CDR1 is WSHSY and CDR2 SAAADI. The CDR3: CAARGSNRETQYF. DNA of the CDR3: TGCGCCGCCCGGGGCAGCAATAGAGAGACCCAGTACTTC.

This clonotype was recorded a few times. The V call is TRBV29-1, the J call TRBJ2-5; 11 bases match TRBD2. J lost 4 bases, V lost 3 bases, and 7 bases had no gene match. This CDR3 has 15 residues. Per germline, CDR1 SQVTM and CDR2 ANQGSEA. The CDR3 is CSVDFSGRARETQYF. CDR3 nucleotide sequence: TGCAGCGTTGATTTTAGCGGGAGGGCCAGAGAGACCCAGTACTTC.

The rearrangement uses TRBV10-3 and TRBJ1-5; D gene uncertain. V lost 5 bases and J lost 0, with 5 bases in between. This CDR3 comprises 13 residues. Looked up from germline, CDR1 is ENHRY and CDR2 is SYGVKD. The CDR3 DNA follows: TGTGCCATCAGTCCCAATAGCAATCAGCCCCAGCATTTT. This encodes CAISPNSNQPQHF.

This chain connects TRBV3-1 to TRBJ1-1, with D tentatively TRBD1 (6 bases). The CDR3 consists of 13 residues. Deletions cut 4 bases from V and 6 bases from J, with 12 bases between. Per the germline V gene, CDR1 is LGHDT and CDR2 is YNNKEL (reference sequence). In DNA form, the CDR3 reads TGTGCCAGCAGCCTACTGGGGGGGCCTGAAGCTTTCTTT. Amino acid sequence: CASSLLGGPEAFF.

DNA for the CDR3: TGTGCCGTGCATAACCGAAATGGCTACACCTTC. Translated: CAVHNRNGYTF. The chain recombines TRBV7-6 with TRBJ1-2, with no clear D. Germline CDR1 SGHVS, CDR2 FNYEAQ. This CDR3 spans 11 amino acids. V was trimmed by 11 bases and J by 6 bases, leaving 13 bases between them.

The chain links TRBV19 to TRBJ1-1; TRBD1 matches 8 bases. The ends lost 6 bases at V and 6 bases at J; junction bases unmatched: 0. The V gene's germline CDR1 is LNHDA and CDR2 SQIVND (reference sequence). There are 11 residues in the CDR3. The CDR3 DNA follows: TGTGCCAGTAGGGGACAGGCTGAAGCTTTCTTT. Protein: CASRGQAEAFF.

The V and J genes are TRBV2 and TRBJ2-6; D possibly corresponds to TRBD1 (5 bases). Trimming left V 1 base short and J 0 bases short, with 22 bases between. Germline assignment: CDR1 SNHLY and CDR2 FYNNEI. The CDR3 loop spans 21 amino acids. The CDR3 nucleotides read TGTGCCAGCAGTGAAGAGGGTGGGAACAGGAACAGACTCTCTGGGGCCAACGTCCTGACTTTC. Translation gives CASSEEGGNRNRLSGANVLTF.

This chain links TRBV6-1 with TRBJ1-1, with 10 bases fitting TRBD1. V gave up 8 bases and J gave up 3 bases; unmatched junction bases: 9. Germline CDR1 is MNHNS and CDR2 is SASEGT. The length of the CDR3 is 15 residues. The CDR3 loop reads CASLGPGQGYTEAFF. The CDR3 region has the DNA TGTGCCAGCCTGGGACCGGGACAGGGGTACACTGAAGCTTTCTTT.